The T cell receptor beta chain under discussion was sequenced for a study of blood T cell repertoires in COVID-19. Study-level information: The samples span acute and convalescent COVID-19 from the United States, Italy and Spain.

Trimming cost V 1 base and J 9 bases; bases outside gene matches: 6. The V gene's germline CDR1 is SGHTA and CDR2 FQGTGA. This CDR3 comprises 14 residues. Here immunoSEQ multiplex PCR was the method, and the copy in TCRdb shows in-frame clones only, minus some. Of approximately 220,000 clones listed, 70% to 90% are singletons. The source is a woman in her thirties or forties with acute COVID-19. Material for sequencing was PBMCs or T cells enriched from blood (not recorded which). The rearrangement uses TRBV7-3 and TRBJ2-1; 7 nucleotides line up with TRBD1. Here the CDR3 reads CASSLSGTVTEQFF. Here the CDR3 DNA reads TGTGCCAGCAGCTTAAGTGGGACAGTGACTGAGCAGTTCTTC. The full variable domain, rest sourced from reference TRBV7-3 and TRBJ2-1, is GAGVSQTPSNKVTEKGKYVELRCDPISGHTALYWYRQSLGQGPEFLIYFQGTGAADDSGLPNDRFFAVRPEGSVSTLKIQRTERGDSAVYLCASSLSGTVTEQFFGPGTRLTVL.